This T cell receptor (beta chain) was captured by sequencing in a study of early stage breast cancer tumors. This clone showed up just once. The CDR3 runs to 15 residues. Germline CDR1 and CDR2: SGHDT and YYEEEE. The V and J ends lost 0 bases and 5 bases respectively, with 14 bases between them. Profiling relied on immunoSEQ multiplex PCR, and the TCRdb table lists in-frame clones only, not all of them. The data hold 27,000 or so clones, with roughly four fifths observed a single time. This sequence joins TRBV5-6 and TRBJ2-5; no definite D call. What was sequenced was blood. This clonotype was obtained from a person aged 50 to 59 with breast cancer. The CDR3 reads CASSLAADSGETQYF. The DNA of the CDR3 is TGTGCCAGCAGCTTGGCCGCGGATTCGGGCGAGACCCAGTACTTC.